A selection of T cell receptor beta chains follows, all from one sample in a study of T cell repertoires in cytomegalovirus infection. TCRdb called the reads again in MiXCR, with one record for every CDR3 protein. The table records under 850,000 distinct CDR3 sequences, around 30% of them present only once. No antigen has been assigned to these receptors. The material sequenced was cultured PBMCs, taken from culture after CMV antigen stimulation. All receptors derive from a human donor in good health (CMV status not recorded). Some clones in this sample may be carry-over from other donors' samples. Each CDR3 is given with its conserved first and last residue. A D gene is named only where the DNA matches it firmly. Size tells how often a clone was seen (once, few, many) or the class of an expanded clone, and some rows leave it out.

clone_size d_call j_call v_call cdr3_aa cdr3_nt
- TRBD2 TRBJ2-1 TRBV19 CASSTGTSYNEQFF TGTGCCAGTTCGACCGGGACTAGTTACAATGAGCAGTTCTTC
few - TRBJ2-1 TRBV5-4 CASSLGRNPMISYNEQFF TGTGCCAGCAGCTTGGGTAGAAACCCAATGATCTCCTACAATGAGCAGTTCTTC
- - TRBJ1-2 TRBV18 CASSPPRGGRSYGYTF TGTGCCAGCTCACCACCGCGAGGGGGACGATCCTATGGCTACACCTTC
few - TRBJ2-5 TRBV11-2 CASSFGEDQETQYF TGTGCCAGCAGCTTTGGGGAGGATCAGGAGACCCAGTACTTC
- - TRBJ1-1 TRBV7-6 CASSPGKEWHTEAFF TGTGCCAGCAGCCCCGGGAAAGAATGGCACACTGAAGCTTTCTTT
- TRBD1 TRBJ1-1 TRBV7-8 CASSPDRQGLAFF TGTGCCAGCAGCCCAGACCGACAGGGTTTGGCTTTCTTT
- - TRBJ2-1 TRBV6-6 CASRNPSRNEQFF TGTGCCAGCAGAAACCCTAGCCGGAATGAGCAGTTCTTC
- - TRBJ2-5 TRBV6-2/TRBV6-3 CAVVGGGETQYF TGTGCTGTTGTCGGGGGCGGGGAGACCCAGTACTTC
- TRBD2 TRBJ2-5 TRBV2 CASTRLAGAGETQYF TGTGCCAGCACCCGCCTAGCGGGAGCGGGAGAGACCCAGTACTTC
few - TRBJ1-2 TRBV12-3/TRBV12-4 CASRPRDTRFYGYTF TGTGCCAGCAGACCCCGGGACACCAGATTTTATGGCTACACCTTC
- TRBD1 TRBJ2-7 TRBV5-1 CASSWGTGGTYEQYF TGCGCCAGCAGCTGGGGGACAGGGGGCACCTACGAGCAGTACTTC
- - TRBJ1-2 TRBV23-1 CASSPSDDRQGYTF TGCGCCAGCAGTCCCTCCGACGATAGACAAGGCTACACCTTC
- TRBD2 TRBJ2-5 TRBV25-1 CASKGPGGIAETQYF TGTGCCAGCAAGGGGCCGGGGGGGATAGCGGAGACCCAGTACTTC
- - TRBJ2-1 TRBV4-1 CASSQLDLLIYNEQFF TGCGCCAGCAGCCAACTAGACTTGCTGATCTACAATGAGCAGTTCTTC
- - TRBJ1-1 TRBV6-6 CASSDAFEAFF TGTGCCAGCAGTGACGCTTTTGAAGCTTTCTTT
few TRBD2 TRBJ2-1 TRBV7-4 CASSPGGLAGVDEQFF TGTGCCAGCAGCCCAGGGGGACTAGCGGGAGTTGATGAGCAGTTCTTC
- TRBD2 TRBJ2-4 TRBV14 CASSQDPRASGMRTKNIQYF TGTGCCAGCAGCCAAGATCCCCGGGCTAGCGGGATGAGAACCAAAAACATTCAGTACTTC
- TRBD1 TRBJ1-2 TRBV2 CATKTGAGYTF TGTGCCACCAAGACAGGGGCCGGCTACACCTTC
few - TRBJ1-1 TRBV25-1 CASVSPWTEAFF TGTGCCAGCGTGAGTCCGTGGACTGAAGCTTTCTTT
few - TRBJ1-3 TRBV30 CAWGGSPYGGNTIYF TGTGCCTGGGGGGGCAGCCCTTATGGTGGAAACACCATATATTTT